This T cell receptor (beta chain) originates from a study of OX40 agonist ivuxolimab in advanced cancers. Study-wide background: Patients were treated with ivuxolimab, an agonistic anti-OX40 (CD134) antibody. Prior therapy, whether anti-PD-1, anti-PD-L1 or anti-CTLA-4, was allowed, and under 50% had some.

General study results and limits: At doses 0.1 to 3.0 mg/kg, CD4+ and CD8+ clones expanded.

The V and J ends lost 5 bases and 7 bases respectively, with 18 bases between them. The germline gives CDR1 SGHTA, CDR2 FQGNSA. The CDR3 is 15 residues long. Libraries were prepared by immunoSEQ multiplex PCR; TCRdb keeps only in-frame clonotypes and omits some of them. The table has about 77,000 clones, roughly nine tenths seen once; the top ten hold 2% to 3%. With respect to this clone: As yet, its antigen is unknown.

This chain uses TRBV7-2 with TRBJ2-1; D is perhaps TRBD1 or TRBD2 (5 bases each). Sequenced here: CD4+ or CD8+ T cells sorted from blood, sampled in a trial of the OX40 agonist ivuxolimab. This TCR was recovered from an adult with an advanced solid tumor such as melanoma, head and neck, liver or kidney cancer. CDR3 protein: CASSPQAYGTNEQFF. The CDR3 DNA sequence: TGTGCCAGCAGCCCTCAGGCATACGGGACGAATGAGCAGTTCTTC.